The 17 T cell receptor beta chains in this list originate from one sample, sequenced in a study of CXCR3-negative and CXCR3-positive naive CD8 T cells. All TRB cDNA libraries came from 5' RACE performed with UMI labels. TCRdb reprocessed the 5' RACE reads, with one entry per CDR3 protein and no DNA. In all, the sample yields 45,000 to 65,000 distinct CDR3 sequences. Sample: naive CXCR3- CD8+ T cells from blood. Subset in this sample: CD45RO-CCR7+CD27+CD95- naive CD8+ T cells lacking CXCR3 (TNR3-). These receptors were taken from a human donor in good health. Some clones in this sample may be carry-over from other donors' samples.

The CDR3 sequence: CASSLATGSGYGYTF. V gene TRBV7-8 combines with J gene TRBJ1-2; TCRdb selects TRBD1, and the lack of DNA leaves this call unchecked. CDR3 length: 15 residues. In germline, CDR1 is SGHVS, CDR2 FQNEAQ.

The chain carries TRBV4-3 and TRBJ1-1; TCRdb reports TRBD1, a call that lacks DNA to check it against. Germline CDR1 is LGHNA and CDR2 is YSLEER. This CDR3 has 16 amino acids. CDR3 sequence reads: CASSKDPRTYVTEAFF.

V gene TRBV6-5 combines with J gene TRBJ2-1. There are 13 residues in the CDR3. Germline lookup yields CDR1 MNHEY and CDR2 SVGAGI. CDR3 protein: CASRPQNNNEQFF.

The chain recombines TRBV27 with TRBJ2-3; TCRdb selects TRBD1, and the lack of DNA leaves this call unchecked. Per the germline V gene, CDR1 is MNHEY and CDR2 is SMNVEV (reference sequence). The CDR3 consists of 15 residues. The CDR3 protein is CASSLSGGRTDTQYF.

The V call is TRBV14, the J call TRBJ2-4. CDR1 is SGHDN, CDR2 FVKESK, per germline. The CDR3 totals 16 residues. The CDR3 spells CASSQATGLAKNIQYF.

The chain employs TRBV29-1 and TRBJ2-1; TCRdb calls TRBD2, which cannot be checked without DNA. The CDR3 length is 16 residues. Germline CDR1 reads SQVTM; CDR2 reads ANQGSEA. This CDR3 reads CSVEGTSGSVADEQFF.

The chain employs TRBV10-3 and TRBJ1-2; TCRdb's D call of TRBD1 is untestable without DNA. Germline V CDR1 and CDR2: ENHRY, SYGVKD. This CDR3 region has 14 residues. The CDR3: CAIDSGTGAYGYTF.

The V call is TRBV3-1, the J call TRBJ2-7; TCRdb proposes TRBD1, but this gene call is untestable without DNA. This CDR3 has 15 amino acids. Per germline, CDR1 LGHDT and CDR2 YNNKEL (reference sequence). The CDR3 sequence: CASSQRRDSSYEQYF.

The rearrangement joins TRBV12-3 or TRBV12-4 to TRBJ2-1. The CDR3 sequence is 11 residues long. The CDR3 loop reads CASSFYNEQFF.

The chain joins TRBV9 to TRBJ1-4. Germline assignment: CDR1 SGDLS and CDR2 YYNGEE. There are 13 residues in the CDR3. CDR3 residues: CASSEERGEKLFF. The variable domain in full, with the rest retrieved from reference TRBV9 and TRBJ1-4, is DSGVTQTPKHLITATGQRVTLRCSPRSGDLSVYWYQQSLDQGLQFLIQYYNGEERAKGNILERFSAQQFPDLHSELNLSSLELGDSALYFCASSEERGEKLFFGSGTQLSVL.

The genes are TRBV29-1 and TRBJ2-2. CDR1 SQVTM and CDR2 ANQGSEA come from the germline V gene. This CDR3 is 11 amino acids long. This chain's CDR3 is CSAAYTGELFF.

The gene calls are TRBV20-1 and TRBJ2-3; lacking DNA, the TRBD1 call made by TCRdb goes unchecked. This CDR3 region has 17 residues. Germline V gene sequence: CDR1 DFQATT, CDR2 SNEGSKA (reference sequence). The CDR3 here is CSAEYTGTDPSTDTQYF.

This chain uses TRBV7-8 with TRBJ2-2. Looked up from germline, CDR1 is SGHVS and CDR2 is FQNEAQ. The CDR3 loop spans 13 amino acids. The CDR3 loop reads CASSYGPTGELFF.

The chain is built from TRBV4-1 and TRBJ2-7. The length of the CDR3 is 11 residues. From germline, CDR1 is MGHRA and CDR2 YSYEKL. CDR3 amino acids: CASSDGYEQYF.

The chain uses TRBV29-1 and TRBJ2-2; TCRdb lists TRBD1, though no DNA is available to test this call. The CDR3 totals 12 residues. Per germline, CDR1 SQVTM and CDR2 ANQGSEA. The CDR3 spells CSVTGYTGELFF.

J is TRBJ1-1 and V is TRBV19; TCRdb calls TRBD1, which cannot be checked without DNA. CDR3 size: 13 residues. CDR1 LNHDA and CDR2 SQIVND come from the germline V gene (reference sequence). The CDR3 reads CATQGQGGSEAFF.

The rearrangement uses TRBV10-3 and TRBJ1-2; TCRdb returns TRBD1, unconfirmable since there is no DNA. From germline, CDR1 is ENHRY and CDR2 SYGVKD. This CDR3 spans 17 amino acids. CDR3 loop: CAISESEAGGNQEGYTF.